The T cell receptor beta chain under discussion was sequenced for a study of cytomegalovirus exposure and HLA in healthy donors. Study-wide background: The 110 or so validation repertoires were produced on the same platform as the 500 to 800 repertoires of the first cohort. This was reported in a later analysis. The study's findings and limits: Reported performance of the classifier showed diagnosis of cytomegalovirus status with high specificity and sensitivity. The authors enumerated some 160 TCR beta chains as linked to cytomegalovirus.

TCRdb's table, derived via immunoSEQ multiplex PCR, lists solely in-frame clones and lacks some. Of tens of thousands of clones in the sample, around four fifths were seen once. V was pared by 7 bases and J by 7 bases, with 9 bases of the junction left unmatched. Germline V CDR1 and CDR2: MNHEY, SMNVEV (reference sequence). The CDR3 spans 14 residues. This clone was detected once. Antigen unknown. The sequenced material came from PBMCs. The rearrangement joins TRBV27 to TRBJ1-4; 7 nucleotides agree with TRBD1. This TCR came from a man aged 30-40 years in good health and CMV-seronegative. The CDR3 sequence is CASTVSGGSEKLFF. CDR3 DNA sequence: TGTGCCAGCACCGTATCAGGGGGTAGTGAAAAACTGTTTTTT.